This TCR beta chain appears in the sequencing data of a study of post-analysis software for immune sequencing data. Study-wide results and caveats: Compared with controls, patients had more of 4 or 5 TRBV segments, including TRBV5-6, TRBV5-1 and TRBV20-1. Multiple sclerosis patients had significantly lower normalized Chao1 diversity than controls.

Germline CDR1 and CDR2: SGHVS and FQNEAQ. CDR3 length: 15 residues. Trimming stripped 2 bases from V and 5 bases from J, with 12 bases between. As regards this clonotype: Antigen: not known.

Sequencing libraries made from TCR beta cDNA carried unique molecular identifiers. Around 500,000 cDNA molecules came from about 1 to 10 million T cells. TCRdb called the PCR reads again in MiXCR, with one record for every CDR3 protein. The sample yields 750,000 to 950,000 distinct CDR3 sequences, 40% to 55% seen once. The chain links TRBV7-8 to TRBJ2-2; D remains ambiguous. The source of this sequence is a girl aged 10-17 years with multiple sclerosis. Sequences were obtained from blood. The CDR3 nucleotides are TGTGCCAGCAGCTTAATTAACAGTGGGACCGGGGAGCTGTTTTTT. Translation gives CASSLINSGTGELFF. Filled out from reference TRBV7-8 and TRBJ2-2, the complete variable domain reads GAGVSQSPRYKVAKRGQDVALRCDPISGHVSLFWYQQALGQGPEFLTYFQNEAQLDKSGLPSDRFFAERPEGSVSTLKIQRTQQEDSAVYLCASSLINSGTGELFFGEGSRLTVL.